This TCR beta chain was sequenced for a study of cytomegalovirus exposure and HLA in healthy donors. 60 Vbeta and 13 Jbeta primers were used in PCR. Method: immunoSEQ multiplex PCR; TCRdb's copy keeps in-frame clones and lacks some. Here the sample spans 170,000 or so clones, less than 90% being singletons. Germline CDR1 reads LGHNA; CDR2 reads YNFKEQ. This CDR3 comprises 17 residues. Trimming removed 1 base at V and 0 bases at J, with 14 bases between. The rearrangement joins TRBV4-2 to TRBJ2-3, with D perhaps matching TRBD2 (5 bases). The sequencing input was PBMCs. The receptor was isolated from a boy between 2 and 10 years old in good health and CMV-seronegative. CDR3 in amino acids: CASSQGVGVGSTDTQYF. CDR3 coding DNA: TGTGCCAGCAGCCAAGGGGTCGGGGTGGGGAGCACAGATACGCAGTATTTT.